This TCR beta chain was identified during a study of cytomegalovirus exposure and HLA in healthy donors. Study-level points and caveats: Three chains linked to CMV were shown in vitro to be specific for CMV antigens. In a later analysis, a genetic analysis reported fewer productive-TCR N-insertions in an Asian-associated ancestry cluster than the cohort average. Clonal expansion was found to be greater in HLA-associated TCR beta chains than in equally common others in a later analysis.

The V end lost 4 bases, the J end lost 2 bases, and 14 bases lay between the germline ends. CDR3 length equals 15 residues. Germline V lookup: CDR1 LGHNA, CDR2 YNFKEQ. Amplification used 60 Vbeta primers and 13 Jbeta primers. The table came from immunoSEQ multiplex PCR; TCRdb's copy has only in-frame clones and leaves some out. The sample comprises under 140,000 clones, just over 75% of which are singletons, and roughly 12% rests with the top ten. Donors showed nominal health when sampled, although they likely had unrecorded immune exposures. Comments on this clone: As yet, its antigen is unknown.

The chain combines TRBV4-2 with TRBJ1-1, with D maybe TRBD1 (6 bases). Sequencing was performed on PBMCs. This receptor was identified in a man aged 30-40 years in good health and CMV-seropositive. DNA of the CDR3: TGTGCCAGCAGCCCCACAGGGAATCGAAACACTGAAGCTTTCTTT. Residues: CASSPTGNRNTEAFF.